One and the same sample provided the 11 T cell receptor beta chains below, sequenced in a study of post-analysis software for immune sequencing data (dated by TCRdb to between 2015 and 2016). No antigen has been assigned to these receptors. Libraries were made using PCR. TCRdb shows the sequencer as Illumina HiSeq 2500. To reduce PCR and sequencing biases, unique molecular identifiers were built into the TCR beta cDNA libraries. The public reads were quality trimmed at Q25 with fastp and then assembled into clones with MiXCR by TCRdb, keeping productive beta chains. One record per CDR3 amino acid sequence lists the most common genes and DNA. This sample lists about 810,000 distinct CDR3 sequences; roughly 50% were detected once. Approximately 4.5% of the sample goes to the ten largest clones. Points the paper makes about the study in general: A handful of TRBV segments, including TRBV5-6, TRBV5-1 and TRBV20-1, were significantly more frequent in patients than controls.

Sample: blood. These receptors were obtained from a girl under 18 with multiple sclerosis.

V gene TRBV29-1 combines with J gene TRBJ2-1; D gene ambiguous. Trimming stripped 4 bases from V and 5 bases from J, with 3 bases between. This CDR3 region has 10 residues. Germline V gene data show CDR1 as SQVTM and CDR2 as ANQGSEA. DNA for the CDR3: TGCAGCGTTGTTAACAATGAGCAGTTCTTC. It specifies CSVVNNEQFF.

This clonotype turned up a few times. CDR3 bases: TGCGCCAGCAGACCCTGGACAGGAGCCTACGAGCAGTACTTC. Translating it yields CASRPWTGAYEQYF. V and J are TRBV5-1 and TRBJ2-7; 7 nucleotides line up with TRBD1. The CDR3 is 14 amino acids. Germline CDR1 and CDR2: SGHRS and YFSETQ. V lost 5 bases to trimming and J lost 2 bases; unmatched junction nucleotides: 7.

V usage is TRBV14 and J usage is TRBJ2-7, with D possibly being TRBD1 (5 bases). The V end was cut by 1 base, the J end by 6 bases, with 19 bases between. From germline, CDR1 is SGHDN and CDR2 FVKESK. This CDR3 contains 16 residues. The CDR3 coding sequence is TGTGCCAGCAGCCAAGGTTGGGGCGGACGATTCACCGAGCAGTACTTC. Its protein is CASSQGWGGRFTEQYF. Full variable domain (outside the CDR3, taken from reference TRBV14 and TRBJ2-7): EAGVTQFPSHSVIEKGQTVTLRCDPISGHDNLYWYRRVMGKEIKFLLHFVKESKQDESGMPNNRFLAERTGGTYSTLKVQPAELEDSGVYFCASSQGWGGRFTEQYFGPGTRLTVT.

The chain links TRBV12-5 to TRBJ1-2, with D unclear. V lost 0 bases, J lost 6 bases, and 8 bases lay in between. Germline values: CDR1 LGHNT, CDR2 FRNRAP. This CDR3 comprises 13 residues. The CDR3 DNA reads TGTGCTAGTGGTTTGGTAGCTGGGGATGGCTACACCTTC. This encodes CASGLVAGDGYTF.

This clonotype was found a few times. This rearrangement joins TRBV11-2 to TRBJ2-1; D gene unclear. The CDR3 runs 14 residues. V lost 1 base, J lost 5 bases, and 9 bases lay in between. From germline, CDR1 is SGHAT and CDR2 FQNNGV. CDR3 amino acids: CASSLVSGHNEQFF. The CDR3 coding sequence is TGTGCCAGCAGCTTAGTGTCAGGACACAATGAGCAGTTCTTC.

V usage is TRBV7-3 and J usage is TRBJ2-4; D unclear. Between the trimmed V and J ends, which lost 2 bases and 3 bases, there was a span of 17 bases. Germline CDR1 reads SGHTA; CDR2 reads FQGTGA. This CDR3 is built from 17 residues. The CDR3 DNA reads TGTGCCAGCAGCTTAGGTGGTATTGGCGGTCTCAAAAACATTCAGTACTTC. As protein: CASSLGGIGGLKNIQYF.

CDR3 DNA: TGCAGTGCTCCTAGCGGGCCATCCTACGAGCAGTACTTC. Translation: CSAPSGPSYEQYF. This chain joins TRBV20-1 and TRBJ2-7; 8 bases map to TRBD2. The CDR3 is made up of 13 amino acids. The V segment lost 5 bases and the J segment 1 base; nucleotides outside the gene matches: 4. Germline V gene sequence: CDR1 DFQATT, CDR2 SNEGSKA (reference sequence).

V is TRBV6-2 or TRBV6-3 and J is TRBJ1-5, with unresolved D. The CDR3 sequence is 15 residues long. The V gene's germline CDR1 is MNHEY and CDR2 SVGEGT. The V end was cut by 3 bases, the J end by 3 bases, with 12 bases between. CDR3 loop: CASSYNMPANQPQHF. The CDR3 DNA reads TGTGCCAGCAGTTATAATATGCCCGCCAATCAGCCCCAGCATTTT.

The chain combines TRBV5-4 with TRBJ2-2; D may be TRBD2 (7 bases). V gave up 2 bases and J gave up 1 base, with 12 bases separating them. Germline CDR1 SGHNT, CDR2 YYREEE (reference sequence). The CDR3 extends over 16 amino acids. The CDR3 spells CASSFRGAQNTGELFF. CDR3 in DNA: TGTGCCAGCAGCTTTCGGGGGGCGCAGAACACCGGGGAGCTGTTTTTT.

In its sample, this clonotype was seen a few times. The chain links TRBV29-1 to TRBJ2-3; TRBD2 aligns across 11 bases. CDR1 SQVTM and CDR2 ANQGSEA come from the germline V gene. The length of the CDR3 is 17 residues. Trimming at V came to 7 bases and at J to 4 bases, leaving 16 bases not matched to a gene. CDR3 region: CSALPGWGTSGSDTQYF. CDR3 DNA: TGCAGCGCTCTCCCAGGGTGGGGGACTAGCGGCTCAGATACGCAGTATTTT.

This clonotype was seen a few times. V is TRBV9 and J is TRBJ2-1; TRBD2 matches at 10 bases. Trimming removed 5 bases from V and 10 bases from J; junction bases left unmatched: 12. CDR3 size: 15 residues. Germline V gives CDR1 SGDLS, CDR2 YYNGEE. The CDR3 loop reads CASSFTSGTPLEQFF. CDR3 DNA sequence: TGTGCCAGCAGTTTCACTAGCGGGACCCCGTTGGAGCAGTTCTTC. The full variable domain, its missing parts supplied by reference TRBV9 and TRBJ2-1, is DSGVTQTPKHLITATGQRVTLRCSPRSGDLSVYWYQQSLDQGLQFLIQYYNGEERAKGNILERFSAQQFPDLHSELNLSSLELGDSALYFCASSFTSGTPLEQFFGPGTRLTVL.